The 28 T cell receptor beta chains listed next were all sequenced from one sample in a study of cytomegalovirus exposure and HLA in healthy donors. With 60 Vbeta and 13 Jbeta primers, the PCR was carried out. The data were produced by immunoSEQ multiplex PCR, yet TCRdb's version contains in-frame clones alone and is incomplete. The data show tens of thousands of clones, roughly 9.1% seen once. The material sequenced was PBMCs. Receptors were obtained from a man in his fifties or sixties in good health and CMV-seropositive.

The chain combines TRBV7-3 with TRBJ2-1; tentative D call: TRBD2 (6 bases). Germline assignment: CDR1 SGHTA and CDR2 FQGTGA. This CDR3 is built from 14 residues. Trimming shortened V by 2 bases and J by 9 bases, and 14 bases separated the two germline ends. The chain's CDR3 is CASSLQAGTSEQFF. The CDR3 DNA reads TGTGCCAGCAGCTTACAGGCGGGAACCAGTGAGCAGTTCTTC.

This clone was counted a few times. The V and J genes are TRBV11-2 and TRBJ2-7, with 8 bases matching TRBD1. The junction had 6 bases not matched to a gene; V was cut back by 2 bases and J by 6 bases. The CDR3 is 14 residues long. Germline V gene data show CDR1 as SGHAT and CDR2 as FQNNGV. Here the CDR3 reads CASSLRTGSFEQYF. DNA of the CDR3: TGTGCCAGCAGCTTAAGGACAGGGTCGTTCGAGCAGTACTTC.

CDR3 nucleotide sequence: TGTGCCAGCGGGGACAACTCTCTCACTGAAGCTTTCTTT. Residues: CASGDNSLTEAFF. The rearrangement joins TRBV6-1 to TRBJ1-1, with D possibly TRBD1 on 6 matching bases. The CDR3 is 13 amino acids. The V and J ends lost 8 bases and 4 bases respectively, with 14 bases between them. Germline-derived CDR1 and CDR2 are MNHNS and SASEGT.

The chain employs TRBV11-3 and TRBJ2-1, with 11 nucleotides matching TRBD2. The CDR3 length is 17 residues. Germline V CDR1 and CDR2: SGHNT, YENEEA. Trimming removed 1 base from V and 7 bases from J; junction bases left unmatched: 9. For the CDR3, the DNA is TGTGCCAGCAGCTTAGGGTACACTAGCGGGAGTGGTAATGAGCAGTTCTTC. It encodes CASSLGYTSGSGNEQFF.

This rearrangement joins TRBV4-1 to TRBJ2-3, with a weak D call TRBD1 (6 bases). Germline CDR1 and CDR2: MGHRA and YSYEKL. CDR3 length: 16 amino acids. The V gene lost 4 bases and the J gene lost 0 bases, with 14 bases spanning the gap. CDR3 protein: CASSPRTDLSTDTQYF. CDR3 DNA: TGCGCCAGCAGCCCCCGGACAGATCTTAGCACAGATACGCAGTATTTT.

This clone has a handful of counts. The rearrangement uses TRBV28 and TRBJ1-1; D is possibly TRBD1 (6 bases). From germline, CDR1 is MDHEN and CDR2 SYDVKM. This CDR3 contains 14 residues. The germline V and J ends were trimmed by 6 bases and 2 bases, with 13 bases remaining between them. DNA for the CDR3: TGTGCCAGCAGCCTTGGGACACTAAACACTGAAGCTTTCTTT. The encoded protein is CASSLGTLNTEAFF.

This clone appeared a few times. The V and J genes are TRBV2 and TRBJ2-2; D is undetermined. This CDR3 spans 11 amino acids. Germline-derived CDR1 and CDR2 are SNHLY and FYNNEI. V was cut by 2 bases and J by 8 bases, with 3 bases left in between. CDR3 nucleotide sequence: TGTGCCAGCAGTGAACAGGGGGAGCTGTTTTTT. This codes for CASSEQGELFF.

The rearrangement uses TRBV5-1 and TRBJ1-4; 7 nucleotides match TRBD1. Per the germline V gene, CDR1 is SGHRS and CDR2 is YFSETQ. J was trimmed by 0 bases and V by 4 bases; bases with no gene match: 6. CDR3 size: 16 residues. The CDR3 coding sequence is TGCGCCAGCAGCACGGGACAGATCGCAACTAATGAAAAACTGTTTTTT. As protein: CASSTGQIATNEKLFF. Full variable domain (outside the CDR3, taken from reference TRBV5-1 and TRBJ1-4): KAGVTQTPRYLIKTRGQQVTLSCSPISGHRSVSWYQQTPGQGLQFLFEYFSETQRNKGNFPGRFSGRQFSNSRSEMNVSTLELGDSALYLCASSTGQIATNEKLFFGSGTQLSVL.

The rearrangement joins TRBV2 to TRBJ1-2; 8 bases fit TRBD1. Trimming at V came to 7 bases and at J to 6 bases, leaving 7 bases not matched to a gene. Germline V CDR1 and CDR2: SNHLY, FYNNEI. This CDR3 contains 13 residues. CDR3 residues: CASNPQGEHGYTF. In DNA form, the CDR3 reads TGTGCCAGCAACCCACAGGGGGAGCATGGCTACACCTTC.

The chain uses TRBV7-9 and TRBJ2-7; 11 bases agree with TRBD2. V trimming: 0 bases; J trimming: 2 bases; junction bases outside the gene matches: 3. The CDR3 loop spans 16 amino acids. CDR1 is SEHNR and CDR2 is FQNEAQ in the germline V gene (reference sequence). Here the CDR3 reads CASSLASGLAAYEQYF. The CDR3 coding sequence is TGTGCCAGCAGCTTAGCCTCGGGACTAGCGGCCTACGAGCAGTACTTC. The full variable domain, rest sourced from reference TRBV7-9 and TRBJ2-7, is DTGVSQNPRHKITKRGQNVTFRCDPISEHNRLYWYRQTLGQGPEFLTYFQNEAQLEKSRLLSDRFSAERPKGSFSTLEIQRTEQGDSAMYLCASSLASGLAAYEQYFGPGTRLTVT.

The CDR3 reads CASSLVMSNSGNTIYF. CDR3 nucleotides: TGTGCCAGCAGCTTAGTAATGAGCAACTCTGGAAACACCATATATTTT. The chain joins TRBV7-9 to TRBJ1-3; D gene ambiguous. Germline V gives CDR1 SEHNR, CDR2 FQNEAQ (reference sequence). V was pared by 1 base and J by 0 bases, with 10 bases between. This CDR3 is built from 16 residues.

The CDR3 region has the DNA TGTGCCAGCAGCACCGGGACAGGGCCCTCCTACACTGAAGCTTTCTTT. Translated, it gives CASSTGTGPSYTEAFF. The chain employs TRBV9 and TRBJ1-1; TRBD1 aligns across 9 bases. V lost 4 bases and J lost 3; bases outside the gene matches: 10. This CDR3 has 16 residues. Germline CDR1 SGDLS, CDR2 YYNGEE.

This clone was seen a handful of times. This chain joins TRBV5-3 and TRBJ2-3, with TRBD2 identical over 8 bases. TRBV5-3 is labeled an ORF, and its function is uncertain. This CDR3 has 15 residues. The J segment lost 4 bases and the V segment lost 3 bases, leaving 7 bases of the junction unmatched. The CDR3 DNA sequence: TGTGCCAGAAGCTGGGCGGGACTAGGGCCAGATACGCAGTATTTT. It is translated as CARSWAGLGPDTQYF.

The chain recombines TRBV6-4 with TRBJ2-1, with 7 nucleotides matching TRBD1. The V gene's germline CDR1 is MRHNA and CDR2 SNTAGT. There are 16 residues in the CDR3. The junction had 6 bases not matched to a gene; V was cut back by 2 bases and J by 2 bases. The CDR3 DNA sequence: TGTGCCAGCAGTGACGGGACAGCGATCCCCTACAATGAGCAGTTCTTC. Amino acid sequence: CASSDGTAIPYNEQFF.

The chain uses TRBV5-4 and TRBJ1-5; D unclear. The germline V and J ends were trimmed by 2 bases and 0 bases, with 6 bases remaining between them. CDR3 length: 14 residues. CDR1 and CDR2 (germline): SGHNT, YYREEE (reference sequence). The DNA of the CDR3 is TGTGCCAGCAGCTTTACAGTTAGCAATCAGCCCCAGCATTTT. Its translation is CASSFTVSNQPQHF. Filled out from reference TRBV5-4 and TRBJ1-5, the complete variable domain reads ETGVTQSPTHLIKTRGQQVTLRCSSQSGHNTVSWYQQALGQGPQFIFQYYREEENGRGNFPPRFSGLQFPNYSSELNVNALELDDSALYLCASSFTVSNQPQHFGDGTRLSIL.

V and J are TRBV9 and TRBJ2-7; 9 bases map to TRBD2. Losses at the gene ends were 0 bases for V and 3 bases for J; bases not matched to a gene: 4. This CDR3 is 15 amino acids long. Germline lookup yields CDR1 SGDLS and CDR2 YYNGEE. CDR3 in amino acids: CASSVAASGIYEQYF. For the CDR3, the DNA is TGTGCCAGCAGCGTAGCGGCTAGCGGGATCTACGAGCAGTACTTC.

This clone was observed a few times. The chain uses TRBV28 and TRBJ1-5, with a tentative D call TRBD1 (6 bases). The CDR3 runs 15 residues. V was trimmed by 3 bases and J by 1 base, leaving 10 bases between them. Germline V lookup: CDR1 MDHEN, CDR2 SYDVKM. The CDR3 DNA reads TGTGCCAGCAGTTTCCAGGGGAAAAGCAATCAGCCCCAGCATTTT. This encodes CASSFQGKSNQPQHF.

This clone was observed a handful of times. The chain couples TRBV30 to TRBJ2-1; 7 bases are shared with TRBD2. The trim removed 2 bases at V and 3 bases at J, leaving 7 bases unmatched. CDR1 and CDR2 (germline): GTSNPN, SVGIG (reference sequence). The CDR3 sequence is 15 residues long. CDR3: CAWSRGDSGYNEQFF. The CDR3 nucleotides are TGTGCCTGGAGTCGGGGGGATAGTGGCTACAATGAGCAGTTCTTC.

This chain connects TRBV5-1 to TRBJ2-3, with D possibly TRBD1 on 6 matching bases. CDR3 length: 14 residues. Trimming cost V 5 bases and J 1 base, with 11 bases left between them. Germline values: CDR1 SGHRS, CDR2 YFSETQ. CDR3 coding DNA: TGCGCCAGCAGAATCTCAGGGGGCACAGATACGCAGTATTTT. Translation: CASRISGGTDTQYF.

The sample holds a few counts of this clone. The chain carries TRBV6-1 and TRBJ2-5; TRBD1 aligns across 8 bases. CDR3 length equals 14 residues. CDR1 is MNHNS and CDR2 is SASEGT in the germline V gene. V shed 1 base, J shed 14 bases, and the junction held 12 bases outside the gene matches. The CDR3 sequence: CASSEGRTGPKNYF. Written as DNA, the CDR3 is TGTGCCAGCAGTGAAGGAAGGACAGGGCCTAAGAATTACTTC.

This clone has just a few counts. The V gene is TRBV11-1, the J gene TRBJ1-1; 9 nucleotides align to TRBD1. The CDR3 has 15 residues. Germline-derived CDR1 and CDR2 are SGHAT and FQDESV (reference sequence). V shed 6 bases, J shed 6 bases, and the junction held 11 bases outside the gene matches. The CDR3 DNA follows: TGTGCCAGCAGGCCCGGGACAGGGTTGTATCCTGAAGCTTTCTTT. Protein product: CASRPGTGLYPEAFF.

The chain recombines TRBV15 with TRBJ2-1, with 10 bases matching TRBD1. This CDR3 contains 15 residues. J gave up 2 bases and V 8 bases, and 6 bases lay outside the gene matches. Germline-derived CDR1 and CDR2 are LNHNV and YYDKDF (reference sequence). This CDR3 reads CATGVGQGAYNEQFF. For the CDR3, the DNA is TGTGCCACCGGAGTCGGACAGGGGGCCTACAATGAGCAGTTCTTC. The whole variable domain, filled in from reference TRBV15 and TRBJ2-1, reads DAMVIQNPRYQVTQFGKPVTLSCSQTLNHNVMYWYQQKSSQAPKLLFHYYDKDFNNEADTPDNFQSRRPNTSFCFLDIRSPGLGDTAMYLCATGVGQGAYNEQFFGPGTRLTVL.

Concerning this clone: Compared with germline, one end of the junction differs, possibly owing to a read error. V gene TRBV7-7 combines with J gene TRBJ2-2, with 7 bases matching TRBD1. The CDR3 runs 15 residues. Germline V gene data show CDR1 as SSHAT and CDR2 as FNYEAQ (reference sequence). The CDR3 loop is CASSPRTGGTGELFF. CDR3 sequence (DNA): TGTGCTAGCAGCCCGCGGACAGGTGGGACCGGGGAGCTGTTTTTT.

This clone appeared a few times. The chain has TRBV9 and TRBJ1-3, with 7 bases matching TRBD1. The V gene's germline CDR1 is SGDLS and CDR2 YYNGEE. The CDR3 contains 14 residues. V shed 3 bases and J 4 bases; nucleotides not matched to a gene: 4. The CDR3 spells CASSAGTVGNTIYF. The DNA of the CDR3 is TGTGCCAGCAGCGCTGGGACAGTCGGAAACACCATATATTTT.

There are a few counts of this clone. The chain employs TRBV2 and TRBJ1-4; D is perhaps TRBD1 (6 bases). V dropped 6 bases and J dropped 12 bases, with 11 bases sitting between them. The CDR3 sequence is 11 residues long. Germline assignment: CDR1 SNHLY and CDR2 FYNNEI. The CDR3 sequence is CASRQGPELFF. CDR3 DNA sequence: TGTGCCAGCAGACAGGGCCCGGAACTGTTTTTT.

This clone was seen a handful of times. V and J are TRBV11-2 and TRBJ1-1; the D is unclear. V lost 0 bases, J lost 3 bases, and 11 bases lay in between. This CDR3 has 15 residues. Germline V gives CDR1 SGHAT, CDR2 FQNNGV. The CDR3 DNA follows: TGTGCCAGCAGCTTAGATCTCGGGTCAGACACTGAAGCTTTCTTT. Protein: CASSLDLGSDTEAFF.

Only a few counts were recorded for this clone. The V gene is TRBV5-8, the J gene TRBJ2-7, with a tentative D call TRBD1 (5 bases). The CDR3 contains 15 residues. Looked up from germline, CDR1 is SGHTS and CDR2 is YDEGEE. Trimming pared 2 bases from V and 2 bases from J, leaving 14 bases between. CDR3 DNA sequence: TGTGCCAGCAGCTTTCTAAAGACAGTCCCCTACGAGCAGTACGTC. It codes for CASSFLKTVPYEQYV.

This clone turned up a few times. This chain uses TRBV6-5 with TRBJ1-1; D not resolved. The ends were cut back, 6 bases at V and 3 bases at J, with 5 bases in the middle. The CDR3 is 11 amino acids. Germline V gives CDR1 MNHEY, CDR2 SVGAGI. As DNA, the CDR3 is TGTGCCAGCAGACGGGACACTGAAGCTTTCTTT. It specifies CASRRDTEAFF.